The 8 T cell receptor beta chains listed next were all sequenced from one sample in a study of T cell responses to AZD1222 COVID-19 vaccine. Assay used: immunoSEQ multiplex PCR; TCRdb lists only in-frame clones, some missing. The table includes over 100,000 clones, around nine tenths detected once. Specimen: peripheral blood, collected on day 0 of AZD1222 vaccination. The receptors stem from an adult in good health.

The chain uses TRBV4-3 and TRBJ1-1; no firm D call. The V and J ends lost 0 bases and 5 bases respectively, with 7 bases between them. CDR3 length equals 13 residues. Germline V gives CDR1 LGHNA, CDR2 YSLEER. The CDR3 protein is CASSQDLWTEAFF. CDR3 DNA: TGCGCCAGCAGCCAAGATTTATGGACTGAAGCTTTCTTT.

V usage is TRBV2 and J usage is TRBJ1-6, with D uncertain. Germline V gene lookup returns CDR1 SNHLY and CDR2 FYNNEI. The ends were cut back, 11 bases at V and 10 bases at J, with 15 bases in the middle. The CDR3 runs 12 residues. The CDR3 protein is CAEASGGSPLHF. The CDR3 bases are TGTGCCGAAGCATCCGGAGGCTCACCCCTCCACTTT.

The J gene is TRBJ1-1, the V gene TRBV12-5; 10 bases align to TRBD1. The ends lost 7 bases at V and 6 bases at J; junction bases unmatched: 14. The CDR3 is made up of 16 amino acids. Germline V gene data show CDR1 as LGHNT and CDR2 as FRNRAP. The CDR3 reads CASAPWDRGRGAEAFF. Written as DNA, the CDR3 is TGTGCTAGTGCCCCATGGGACAGGGGAAGGGGAGCTGAAGCTTTCTTT.

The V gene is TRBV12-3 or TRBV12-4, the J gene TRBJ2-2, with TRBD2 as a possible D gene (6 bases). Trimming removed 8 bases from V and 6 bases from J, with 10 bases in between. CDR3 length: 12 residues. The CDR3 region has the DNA TGTGCCAGCGGCGGGGTCGCCGGGGAGCTGTTTTTT. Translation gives CASGGVAGELFF.

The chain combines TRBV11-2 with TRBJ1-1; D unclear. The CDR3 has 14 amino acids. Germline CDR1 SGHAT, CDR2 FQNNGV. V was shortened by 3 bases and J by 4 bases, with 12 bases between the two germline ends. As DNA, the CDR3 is TGTGCCAGCAGCTTGGGCAGCTCTCTCACTGAAGCTTTCTTT. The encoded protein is CASSLGSSLTEAFF.

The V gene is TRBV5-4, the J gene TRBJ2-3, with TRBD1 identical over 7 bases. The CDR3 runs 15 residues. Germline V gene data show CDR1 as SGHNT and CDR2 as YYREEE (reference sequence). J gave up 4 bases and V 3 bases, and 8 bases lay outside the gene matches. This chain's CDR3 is CASSYGTDRADTQYF. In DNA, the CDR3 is TGTGCCAGCAGCTATGGGACAGACAGGGCAGATACGCAGTATTTT.

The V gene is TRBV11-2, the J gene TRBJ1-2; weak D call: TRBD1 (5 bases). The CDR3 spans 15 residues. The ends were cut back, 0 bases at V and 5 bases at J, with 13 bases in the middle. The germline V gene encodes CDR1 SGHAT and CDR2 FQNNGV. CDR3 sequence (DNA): TGTGCCAGCAGCTTAGAGGCCCAGGGAGAATATGGCTACACCTTC. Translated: CASSLEAQGEYGYTF. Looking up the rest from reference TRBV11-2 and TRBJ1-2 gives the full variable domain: EAGVAQSPRYKIIEKRQSVAFWCNPISGHATLYWYQQILGQGPKLLIQFQNNGVVDDSQLPKDRFSAERLKGVDSTLKIQPAKLEDSAVYLCASSLEAQGEYGYTFGSGTRLTVV.

CDR3 nucleotides: TGTGCCAGCAGCTTAGGGGACAGGGACACTGAAGCTTTCTTT. Encoded protein: CASSLGDRDTEAFF. The genes are TRBV11-2 and TRBJ1-1; 9 bases agree with TRBD1. CDR1 is SGHAT and CDR2 is FQNNGV in the germline V gene. The CDR3 length is 14 residues. V gave up 1 base and J gave up 3 bases; unmatched junction bases: 0.